The present entry profiles one T cell receptor (beta chain) with its context. The sample is drawn from a study of blood T cell repertoires in COVID-19. V shed 4 bases and J 4 bases; nucleotides not matched to a gene: 7. This CDR3 has 15 amino acids. Per germline, CDR1 MNHEY and CDR2 SVGEGT. Per the authors' pipeline: Counts of nucleated cells, estimated from reference gene primer amplification, were obtained. Sequenced by immunoSEQ multiplex PCR; TCRdb stores in-frame clones only, minus some. From that table come the V and J calls and clone size; the DNA was used to work out D and trimming. This sample carries 200,000 or so clones, approximately 87% of them seen once, and the ten largest clones take approximately 0.75%.

This receptor was obtained from a woman aged 70-85 years with acute or convalescent COVID-19. This rearrangement joins TRBV6-2 or TRBV6-3 to TRBJ2-1; 7 bases fit TRBD2. The sequencing input was peripheral blood. The CDR3 DNA follows: TGTGCCAGCAGTTCTACTAGCGTGAGATACAATGAGCAGTTCTTC. It codes for CASSSTSVRYNEQFF.